The 32 T cell receptor beta chains below were found in one sample sequenced in a study of beta chain features in type 1 diabetes. Isolated RNA was reverse transcribed in full, so expressed TCRB transcripts were sequenced. The assay was immunoSEQ multiplex PCR, and TCRdb's table has in-frame clones only and misses some. The table records 450,000 to 600,000 clones, 30% of them present only once. Sequencing was carried out using naive CD4+ T cells from blood. The receptor source for this set is a man between 18 and 29 years old in good health.

The J gene is TRBJ2-5, the V gene TRBV7-2; D call uncertain. This CDR3 has 10 residues. V lost 5 bases, J lost 5 bases, and 3 bases lay in between. In germline, CDR1 is SGHTA, CDR2 FQGNSA. The CDR3 DNA is TGTGCCAGCAGCGGGGAGACCCAGTACTTC. Translating gives CASSGETQYF.

This clone was recorded a few times. The chain uses TRBV29-1 and TRBJ2-3, with 8 bases identical to TRBD2. This CDR3 is built from 15 residues. V shed 8 bases and J 2 bases; nucleotides not matched to a gene: 12. CDR1 and CDR2 from the germline V gene are SQVTM and ANQGSEA. CDR3: CSTRLTSDDTDTQYF. The DNA for the CDR3 is TGCAGCACCCGACTGACTAGCGATGACACAGATACGCAGTATTTT.

V usage is TRBV28 and J usage is TRBJ2-5; D might be TRBD1 or TRBD2, each matching 6 bases. Germline values: CDR1 MDHEN, CDR2 SYDVKM. V shed 6 bases and J shed 9 bases, with 14 bases lying between them. There are 12 residues in the CDR3. In DNA, the CDR3 is TGTGCCAGCAGCCTAGGGGGGAGGTCCCAGTACTTC. This sequence encodes CASSLGGRSQYF.

V gene TRBV7-9 combines with J gene TRBJ2-7; 9 nucleotides match TRBD2. V lost 5 bases to trimming and J lost 5 bases; unmatched junction nucleotides: 4. The CDR3 is 13 residues long. Germline V gene sequence: CDR1 SEHNR, CDR2 FQNEAQ (reference sequence). The CDR3 nucleotides are TGTGCCAGCAGCAAGACTAGCGGAGACGAGCAGTACTTC. The encoded protein is CASSKTSGDEQYF. The full variable domain, completed using reference TRBV7-9 and TRBJ2-7, is DTGVSQNPRHKITKRGQNVTFRCDPISEHNRLYWYRQTLGQGPEFLTYFQNEAQLEKSRLLSDRFSAERPKGSFSTLEIQRTEQGDSAMYLCASSKTSGDEQYFGPGTRLTVT.

This clone was picked up a small number of times. This sequence joins TRBV7-2 and TRBJ2-3; D uncertain. The germline gives CDR1 SGHTA, CDR2 FQGNSA. This CDR3 is 12 amino acids long. The germline V and J ends were trimmed by 1 base and 6 bases, with 5 bases remaining between them. For the CDR3, the DNA is TGTGCCAGCAGCTTAGAGAGCGATACGCAGTATTTT. Its protein product is CASSLESDTQYF.

This clone was recorded a few times. The chain uses TRBV2 and TRBJ2-5; D may be TRBD2 (5 bases). The CDR3 totals 14 residues. Trimming cost V 1 base and J 7 bases, with 13 bases left between them. Germline V gene data show CDR1 as SNHLY and CDR2 as FYNNEI. CDR3 nucleotides: TGTGCCAGCAGTGAAGTGGCAGCGGCGGGGACCCAGTACTTC. Translation gives CASSEVAAAGTQYF.

This clone has just a few counts. The same CDR3 also results from other DNA sequences found in this sample. The gene calls are TRBV7-8 and TRBJ2-5, with 9 bases lining up with TRBD1. The CDR3 runs 14 residues. CDR1 and CDR2 from the germline V gene are SGHVS and FQNEAQ. Trimming cost V 5 bases and J 2 bases; bases outside gene matches: 3. Here the CDR3 DNA reads TGTGCCAGCAGCCCGGGACAGGGACAAGAGACCCAGTACTTC. Translation gives CASSPGQGQETQYF.

This clone was seen more than once but under ten times. The chain combines TRBV6-6 with TRBJ2-2; possibly TRBD2 for D (5 bases). Per the germline V gene, CDR1 is MNHNY and CDR2 is SVGAGI (reference sequence). V lost 0 bases and J lost 4, with 6 bases in between. This CDR3 has 14 residues. The CDR3 DNA follows: TGTGCCAGCAGTTACTCCGCGGGCACCGGGGAGCTGTTTTTT. It yields the protein CASSYSAGTGELFF.

V and J are TRBV15 and TRBJ2-7; TRBD2 might be the D (5 bases). Germline assignment: CDR1 LNHNV and CDR2 YYDKDF (reference sequence). The V end was cut by 0 bases, the J end by 0 bases, with 9 bases between. This CDR3 is 15 amino acids long. In DNA form, the CDR3 reads TGTGCCACCAGCAGAGATCGGGGTTCCTCCTACGAGCAGTACTTC. It yields the protein CATSRDRGSSYEQYF.

This clone was seen more than once but under ten times. The chain links TRBV29-1 to TRBJ2-1; D remains ambiguous. This CDR3 has 14 residues. CDR1 is SQVTM and CDR2 is ANQGSEA in the germline V gene. V was pared by 4 bases and J by 15 bases, with 25 bases between. The CDR3 sequence is CSVAGTPRQSPGFF. CDR3 nucleotide sequence: TGCAGCGTTGCGGGCACCCCGAGGCAATCCCCAGGGTTCTTC.

The V call is TRBV2, the J call TRBJ1-1; D is unresolved. Trimming stripped 6 bases from V and 4 bases from J, with 9 bases between. The CDR3 runs 12 residues. The germline V gene encodes CDR1 SNHLY and CDR2 FYNNEI. CDR3 region: CASRTEGTEAFF. CDR3 sequence (DNA): TGTGCCAGCAGAACTGAAGGCACTGAAGCTTTCTTT.

This clone was seen a few times. As DNA, the CDR3 is TGTGCCAGCAGCTTGGCCTTCTACAATGAGCAGTTCTTC. Translating gives CASSLAFYNEQFF. The rearrangement links TRBV7-2 to TRBJ2-1; no firm D call. The V end lost 3 bases, the J end lost 3 bases, and 6 bases lay between the germline ends. The CDR3 covers 13 residues. Germline assignment: CDR1 SGHTA and CDR2 FQGNSA.

About this clone itself: Other DNA variants within this sample encode the same CDR3. Here the CDR3 DNA reads TGCGCCAGCAGCTTGGCGCTCTCTGGGGCCAACGTCCTGACTTTC. Translated, it gives CASSLALSGANVLTF. J is TRBJ2-6 and V is TRBV5-1; D is undetermined. V gave up 0 bases and J gave up 0 bases, with 4 bases separating them. CDR3 length: 15 residues. CDR1 SGHRS and CDR2 YFSETQ come from the germline V gene.

The CDR3 region is CASSLDLRPDTQYF. For the CDR3, the DNA is TGTGCCAGCAGCTTAGATCTTAGGCCAGATACGCAGTATTTT. J is TRBJ2-3 and V is TRBV11-2; D is unclear. Trimming removed 0 bases from V and 4 bases from J, with 8 bases in between. This CDR3 is 14 amino acids long. Germline V gene data show CDR1 as SGHAT and CDR2 as FQNNGV.

The chain has TRBV6-1 and TRBJ2-1, with 10 bases matching TRBD2. Germline V gene sequence: CDR1 MNHNS, CDR2 SASEGT. With 1 base clipped from V and 4 bases from J, the junction kept 10 bases outside the gene matches. CDR3 length equals 18 residues. The CDR3: CASSEVRAGLALYNEQFF. In DNA form, the CDR3 reads TGTGCCAGCAGTGAAGTAAGGGCGGGACTAGCGCTGTACAATGAGCAGTTCTTC.

The chain couples TRBV11-2 to TRBJ2-5; TRBD1 aligns across 10 bases. The ends lost 4 bases at V and 5 bases at J; junction bases unmatched: 7. CDR3 length equals 15 residues. Per germline, CDR1 SGHAT and CDR2 FQNNGV. CDR3 DNA: TGTGCCAGCAGCTCCGACAGGGGGCTACGGGAGACCCAGTACTTC. Translating gives CASSSDRGLRETQYF.

This clone has only a few counts. The chain couples TRBV7-2 to TRBJ2-7; D is ambiguous. The CDR3 runs to 13 residues. Germline V lookup: CDR1 SGHTA, CDR2 FQGNSA. V lost 1 base, J lost 3 bases, and 7 bases lay in between. CDR3 amino acids: CASSLGFDYEQYF. CDR3 coding DNA: TGTGCCAGCAGCTTAGGGTTCGACTACGAGCAGTACTTC.

This clone was seen a few times. The same CDR3 is also encoded by other DNA sequences in this sample. This chain joins TRBV18 and TRBJ2-6, with 8 bases fitting TRBD1. Germline V lookup: CDR1 KGHSH, CDR2 LQKENI. The CDR3 contains 15 residues. J lost 4 bases, V lost 3 bases, and 2 bases had no gene match. The CDR3 reads CASSPDRAGANVLTF. CDR3 in DNA: TGTGCCAGCTCACCGGACAGGGCCGGGGCCAACGTCCTGACTTTC.

V gene TRBV7-8 combines with J gene TRBJ2-5, with D unclear. Germline V gives CDR1 SGHVS, CDR2 FQNEAQ. V was trimmed by 3 bases and J by 5 bases, leaving 7 bases between them. The CDR3 runs 12 residues. This chain's CDR3 is CASSFAAETQYF. The CDR3 DNA is TGTGCCAGCAGCTTCGCCGCGGAGACCCAGTACTTC.

The chain has TRBV5-6 and TRBJ2-3; a weak D match, TRBD2 (6 bases). V lost 10 bases, J lost 1 base, and 16 bases lay in between. CDR3 length equals 14 residues. CDR1 and CDR2 (germline): SGHDT, YYEEEE. CDR3 protein: CAFSRREGTDTQYF. DNA of the CDR3: TGTGCCTTCTCCCGGAGGGAGGGCACAGATACGCAGTATTTT.

The V and J genes are TRBV29-1 and TRBJ1-3, with D possibly TRBD1 on 5 matching bases. Trimming took off 0 bases at V and 7 bases at J, with 10 bases between the two ends. Germline loops: CDR1 SQVTM, CDR2 ANQGSEA. This CDR3 has 13 residues. The CDR3 protein is CSVEDYGANTIYF. CDR3 bases: TGCAGCGTTGAAGATTACGGGGCCAACACCATATATTTT.

The genes are TRBV30 and TRBJ1-2; TRBD1 agrees at 7 bases. V lost 2 bases and J lost 7; bases outside the gene matches: 4. The CDR3 runs 12 residues. Germline V gives CDR1 GTSNPN, CDR2 SVGIG (reference sequence). The CDR3 region is CAWSIGGPGYTF. The CDR3 coding sequence is TGTGCCTGGAGTATAGGGGGCCCTGGCTACACCTTC.

The V gene is TRBV6-6, the J gene TRBJ2-1; D may be TRBD1 or TRBD2 (5 bases each). V shed 6 bases and J shed 8 bases, with 8 bases lying between them. CDR1 MNHNY and CDR2 SVGAGI come from the germline V gene (reference sequence). The CDR3 extends over 11 amino acids. CDR3: CASRVGDEQFF. The CDR3 DNA reads TGTGCCAGCAGGGTGGGGGATGAGCAGTTCTTC.

This chain connects TRBV30 to TRBJ2-7; D remains unclear. The CDR3 contains 11 residues. V was clipped by 3 bases and J by 8 bases, with 11 bases between them. Per germline, CDR1 GTSNPN and CDR2 SVGIG (reference sequence). CDR3 DNA: TGTGCCTGGAGACAAGCCTCCAAGCAGTACTTC. It translates to CAWRQASKQYF.

The chain joins TRBV5-1 to TRBJ2-5; possible D gene TRBD2, 6 bases. This CDR3 has 13 residues. V lost 2 bases and J 5 bases, leaving 10 bases between the germline ends. Germline V lookup: CDR1 SGHRS, CDR2 YFSETQ. The CDR3 DNA is TGCGCCAGCAGCTTCCGGGAGCGGGAGACCCAGTACTTC. This sequence encodes CASSFRERETQYF.

The gene calls are TRBV21-1 and TRBJ2-7; TRBD2, as called in the table, went unchecked against the DNA. TRBV21-1 represents a pseudogene. CDR3 length: 17 residues. This chain's CDR3 is CASSTPRPSGRWYEQYF. The CDR3 DNA reads TGTGCCAGCAGCACCCCACGACCTAGCGGGAGGTGGTACGAGCAGTACTTC.

In its sample, this clone was seen a few times. The chain recombines TRBV5-6 with TRBJ1-2; D is unresolved. Per germline, CDR1 SGHDT and CDR2 YYEEEE. This CDR3 is built from 12 residues. Trimming pared 7 bases from V and 2 bases from J, leaving 9 bases between. For the CDR3, the DNA is TGTGCCAGCGGTCAACAGAACTATGGCTACACCTTC. Translating it yields CASGQQNYGYTF.

The chain recombines TRBV30 with TRBJ2-5, with TRBD1 as a possible D gene (7 bases). Germline CDR1 GTSNPN, CDR2 SVGIG (reference sequence). The CDR3 is made up of 13 amino acids. Trimming took 3 bases from V and 7 from J, leaving 15 bases between them. The CDR3 nucleotides are TGTGCCTGGAGCCCCAGGGGGGCTGGGACCCAGTACTTC. Its translation: CAWSPRGAGTQYF.

V and J are TRBV19 and TRBJ1-5; 8 bases map to TRBD1. The germline V gene encodes CDR1 LNHDA and CDR2 SQIVND (reference sequence). The CDR3 is 13 residues long. The V gene end was trimmed by 4 bases and the J gene end by 6 bases; junction bases not matched to a gene: 2. The CDR3 is CASSKQGGQPQHF. CDR3 nucleotides: TGTGCCAGTAGTAAACAGGGGGGTCAGCCCCAGCATTTT.

This clone showed up just a few times. At the DNA level, this CDR3 is encoded by other sequences in the same sample as well. The chain employs TRBV20-1 and TRBJ2-7; no reliable D call. The CDR3 length is 9 residues. CDR1 is DFQATT, CDR2 SNEGSKA, per germline (reference sequence). V gave up 3 bases and J gave up 5 bases, with 2 bases separating them. CDR3 in DNA: TGCAGTGCTAGCGACGAGCAGTACTTC. Its translation is CSASDEQYF.

The chain uses TRBV7-8 and TRBJ2-7; 8 bases line up with TRBD2. This CDR3 region has 15 residues. The V segment lost 5 bases and the J segment 0 bases; nucleotides outside the gene matches: 6. Germline loops: CDR1 SGHVS, CDR2 FQNEAQ. The CDR3 spells CASSRTSGDSYEQYF. The CDR3 coding sequence is TGTGCCAGCAGCCGAACTAGCGGAGACTCCTACGAGCAGTACTTC.

The V call is TRBV9, the J call TRBJ1-2, with a tentative D call TRBD1 (5 bases). This CDR3 region has 13 residues. The germline gives CDR1 SGDLS, CDR2 YYNGEE. V was trimmed by 4 bases and J by 5 bases, leaving 12 bases between them. The CDR3 region has the DNA TGTGCCAGCAGCACCGGGACGAATTATGGCTACACCTTC. It codes for CASSTGTNYGYTF.